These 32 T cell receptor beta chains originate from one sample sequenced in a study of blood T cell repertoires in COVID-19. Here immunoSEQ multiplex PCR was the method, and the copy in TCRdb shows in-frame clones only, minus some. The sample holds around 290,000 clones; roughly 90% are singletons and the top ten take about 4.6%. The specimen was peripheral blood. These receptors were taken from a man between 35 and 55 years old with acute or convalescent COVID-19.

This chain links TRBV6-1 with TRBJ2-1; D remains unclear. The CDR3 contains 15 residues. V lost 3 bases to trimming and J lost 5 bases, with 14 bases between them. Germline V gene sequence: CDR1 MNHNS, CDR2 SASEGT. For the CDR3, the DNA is TGTGCCAGCAGTGAGCAACCTTACATGGACAATGAGCAGTTCTTC. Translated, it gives CASSEQPYMDNEQFF.

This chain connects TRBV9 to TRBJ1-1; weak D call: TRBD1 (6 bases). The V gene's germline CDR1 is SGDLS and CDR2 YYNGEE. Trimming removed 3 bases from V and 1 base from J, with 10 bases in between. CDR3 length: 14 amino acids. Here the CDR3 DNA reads TGTGCCAGCAGCGGGACAGCTTGGAACACTGAAGCTTTCTTT. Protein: CASSGTAWNTEAFF.

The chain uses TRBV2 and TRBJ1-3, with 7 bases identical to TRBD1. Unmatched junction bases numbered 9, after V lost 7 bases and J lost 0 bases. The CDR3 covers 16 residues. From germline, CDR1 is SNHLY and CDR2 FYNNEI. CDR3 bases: TGTGCCAGCACAGGGGGATTAGGACTCTCTGGAAACACCATATATTTT. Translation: CASTGGLGLSGNTIYF.

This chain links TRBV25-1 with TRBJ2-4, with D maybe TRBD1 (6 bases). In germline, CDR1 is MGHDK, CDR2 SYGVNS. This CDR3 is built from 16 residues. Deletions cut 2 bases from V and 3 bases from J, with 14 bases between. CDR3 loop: CASSEPLTGGKNIQYF. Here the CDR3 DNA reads TGTGCCAGCAGTGAACCCCTGACAGGCGGCAAAAACATTCAGTACTTC. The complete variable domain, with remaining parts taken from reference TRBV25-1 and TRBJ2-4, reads EADIYQTPRYLVIGTGKKITLECSQTMGHDKMYWYQQDPGMELHLIHYSYGVNSTEKGDLSSESTVSRIRTEHFPLTLESARPSHTSQYLCASSEPLTGGKNIQYFGAGTRLSVL.

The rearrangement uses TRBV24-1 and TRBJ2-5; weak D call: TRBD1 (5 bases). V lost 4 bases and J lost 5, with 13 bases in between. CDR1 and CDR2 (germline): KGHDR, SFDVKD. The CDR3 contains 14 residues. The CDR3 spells CATSESAGMETQYF. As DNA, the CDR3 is TGTGCCACCAGTGAGTCCGCAGGGATGGAGACCCAGTACTTC.

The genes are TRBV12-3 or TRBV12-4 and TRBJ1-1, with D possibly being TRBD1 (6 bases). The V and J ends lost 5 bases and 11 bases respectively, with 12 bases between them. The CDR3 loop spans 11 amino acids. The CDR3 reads CASSQGGDAFF. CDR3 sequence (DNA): TGTGCCAGCAGTCAAGGGGGGGATGCTTTCTTT.

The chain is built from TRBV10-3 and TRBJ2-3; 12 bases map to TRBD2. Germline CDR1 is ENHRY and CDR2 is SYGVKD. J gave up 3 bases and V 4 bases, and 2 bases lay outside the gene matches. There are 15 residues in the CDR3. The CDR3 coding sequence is TGTGCCATCAGTGGAGGACTAGCGGGGACAGATACGCAGTATTTT. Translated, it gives CAISGGLAGTDTQYF.

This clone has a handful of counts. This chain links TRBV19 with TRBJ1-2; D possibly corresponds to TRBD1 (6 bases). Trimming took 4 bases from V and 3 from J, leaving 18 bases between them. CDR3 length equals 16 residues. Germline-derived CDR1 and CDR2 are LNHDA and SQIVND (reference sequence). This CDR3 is CASSSKHRAIDYGYTF. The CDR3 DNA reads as TGTGCCAGTAGTAGCAAGCACAGGGCAATCGACTATGGCTACACCTTC.

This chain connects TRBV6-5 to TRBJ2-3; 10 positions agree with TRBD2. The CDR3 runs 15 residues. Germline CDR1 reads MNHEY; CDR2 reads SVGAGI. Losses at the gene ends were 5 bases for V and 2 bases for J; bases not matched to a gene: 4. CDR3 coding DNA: TGTGCCAGCAGTCCTCTAGCGGGGGTCACAGATACGCAGTATTTT. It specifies CASSPLAGVTDTQYF.

The CDR3 nucleotides read TGTGCCAGCAGCCTCATTGGAGGGAATGAGCAGTTCTTC. Its protein product is CASSLIGGNEQFF. The genes are TRBV14 and TRBJ2-1; maybe TRBD2 (6 bases). The V gene lost 4 bases and the J gene lost 7 bases, with 11 bases spanning the gap. The CDR3 runs 13 residues. Germline V lookup: CDR1 SGHDN, CDR2 FVKESK. The variable domain in full, with the rest retrieved from reference TRBV14 and TRBJ2-1, is EAGVTQFPSHSVIEKGQTVTLRCDPISGHDNLYWYRRVMGKEIKFLLHFVKESKQDESGMPNNRFLAERTGGTYSTLKVQPAELEDSGVYFCASSLIGGNEQFFGPGTRLTVL.

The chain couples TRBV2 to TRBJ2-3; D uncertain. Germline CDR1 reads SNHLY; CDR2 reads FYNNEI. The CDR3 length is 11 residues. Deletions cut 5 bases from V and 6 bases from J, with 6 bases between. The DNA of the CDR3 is TGTGCCAGCAGTCTCAGGGATACGCAGTATTTT. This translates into CASSLRDTQYF.

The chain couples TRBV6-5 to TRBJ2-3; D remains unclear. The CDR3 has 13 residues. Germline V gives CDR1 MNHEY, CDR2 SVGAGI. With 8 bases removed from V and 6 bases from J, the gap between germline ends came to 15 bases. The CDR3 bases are TGTGCCAGCCCTCCGCCGGGTTCCGATACGCAGTATTTT. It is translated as CASPPPGSDTQYF.

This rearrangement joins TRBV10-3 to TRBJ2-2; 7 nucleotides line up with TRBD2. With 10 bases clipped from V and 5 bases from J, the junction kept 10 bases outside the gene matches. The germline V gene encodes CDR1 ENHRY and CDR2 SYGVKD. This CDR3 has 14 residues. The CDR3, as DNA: TGTGCCACCGGGCAGCGGGGAGAAACCGGGGAGCTGTTTTTT. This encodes CATGQRGETGELFF.

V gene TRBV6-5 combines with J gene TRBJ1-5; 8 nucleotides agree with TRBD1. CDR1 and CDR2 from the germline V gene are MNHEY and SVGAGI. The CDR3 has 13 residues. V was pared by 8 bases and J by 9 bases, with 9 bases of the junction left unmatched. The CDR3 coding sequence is TGTGCCAGCCCGGACAGGGCGGAAGGGCCCCAGCATTTT. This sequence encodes CASPDRAEGPQHF.

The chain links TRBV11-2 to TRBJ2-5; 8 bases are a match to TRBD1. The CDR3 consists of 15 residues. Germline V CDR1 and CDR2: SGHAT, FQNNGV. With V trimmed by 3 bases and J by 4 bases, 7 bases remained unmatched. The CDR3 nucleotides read TGTGCCAGCAGCTTTTACTCTGACAGGGGAGAGACCCAGTACTTC. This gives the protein CASSFYSDRGETQYF.

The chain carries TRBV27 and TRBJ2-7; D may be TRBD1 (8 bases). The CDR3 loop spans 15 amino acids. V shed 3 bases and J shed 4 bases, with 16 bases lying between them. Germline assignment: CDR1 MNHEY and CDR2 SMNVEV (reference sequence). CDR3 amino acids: CASSFRTGRVYEQYF. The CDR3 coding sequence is TGTGCCAGCAGTTTCCGGACAGGGAGGGTGTACGAGCAGTACTTC.

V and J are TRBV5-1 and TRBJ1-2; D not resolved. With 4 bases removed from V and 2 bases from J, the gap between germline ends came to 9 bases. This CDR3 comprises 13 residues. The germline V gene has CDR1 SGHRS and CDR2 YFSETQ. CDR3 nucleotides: TGCGCCAGCAGCCCCGGACTAAACTATGGCTACACCTTC. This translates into CASSPGLNYGYTF. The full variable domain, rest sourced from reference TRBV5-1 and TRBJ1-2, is KAGVTQTPRYLIKTRGQQVTLSCSPISGHRSVSWYQQTPGQGLQFLFEYFSETQRNKGNFPGRFSGRQFSNSRSEMNVSTLELGDSALYLCASSPGLNYGYTFGSGTRLTVV.

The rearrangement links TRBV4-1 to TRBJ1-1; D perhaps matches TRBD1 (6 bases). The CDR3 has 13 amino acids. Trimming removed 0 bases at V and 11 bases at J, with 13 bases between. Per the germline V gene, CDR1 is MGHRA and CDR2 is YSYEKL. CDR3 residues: CASSQDQGMGAFF. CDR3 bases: TGCGCCAGCAGCCAAGATCAGGGGATGGGGGCTTTCTTT.

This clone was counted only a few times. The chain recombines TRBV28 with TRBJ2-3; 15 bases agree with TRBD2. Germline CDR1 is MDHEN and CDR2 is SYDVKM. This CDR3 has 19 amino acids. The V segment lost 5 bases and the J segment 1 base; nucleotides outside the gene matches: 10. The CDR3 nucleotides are TGTGCCAGCAGTCCCCCCCCGGGACTAGCGGGGGGACGCACAGATACGCAGTATTTT. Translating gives CASSPPPGLAGGRTDTQYF.

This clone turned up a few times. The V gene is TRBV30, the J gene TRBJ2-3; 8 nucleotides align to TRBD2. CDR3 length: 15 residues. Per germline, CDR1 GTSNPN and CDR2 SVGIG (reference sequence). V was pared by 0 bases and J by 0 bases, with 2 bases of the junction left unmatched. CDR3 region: CAWSVLADSTDTQYF. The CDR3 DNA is TGTGCCTGGAGTGTACTAGCGGACAGCACAGATACGCAGTATTTT. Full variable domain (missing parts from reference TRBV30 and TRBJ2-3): SQTIHQWPATLVQPVGSPLSLECTVEGTSNPNLYWYRQAAGRGLQLLFYSVGIGQISSEVPQNLSASRPQDRQFILSSKKLLLSDSGFYLCAWSVLADSTDTQYFGPGTRLTVL.

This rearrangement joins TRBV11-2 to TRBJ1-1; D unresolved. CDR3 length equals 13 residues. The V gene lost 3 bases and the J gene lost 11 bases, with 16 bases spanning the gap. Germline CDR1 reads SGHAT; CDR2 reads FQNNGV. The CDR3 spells CASSFSDPLGAFF. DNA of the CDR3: TGTGCCAGCAGCTTTTCCGACCCGCTCGGGGCTTTCTTT.

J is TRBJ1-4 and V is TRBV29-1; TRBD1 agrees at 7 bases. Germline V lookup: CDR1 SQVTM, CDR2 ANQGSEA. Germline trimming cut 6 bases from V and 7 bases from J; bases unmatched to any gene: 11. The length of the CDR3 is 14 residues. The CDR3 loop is CSVGPTGMGEKLFF. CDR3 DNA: TGCAGCGTCGGACCGACAGGGATGGGTGAAAAACTGTTTTTT.

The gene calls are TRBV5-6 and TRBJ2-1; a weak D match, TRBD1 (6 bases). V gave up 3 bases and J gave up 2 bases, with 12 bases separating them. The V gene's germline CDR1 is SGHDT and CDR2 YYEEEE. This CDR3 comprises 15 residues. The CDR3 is CASSSRRGAYNEQFF. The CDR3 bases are TGTGCCAGCAGCTCGCGCAGGGGCGCCTACAATGAGCAGTTCTTC.

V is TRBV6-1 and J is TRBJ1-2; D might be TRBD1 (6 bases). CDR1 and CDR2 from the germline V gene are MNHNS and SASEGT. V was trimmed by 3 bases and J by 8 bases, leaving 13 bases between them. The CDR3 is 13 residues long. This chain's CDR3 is CASSEGAEGGYTF. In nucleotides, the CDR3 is TGTGCCAGCAGTGAGGGGGCGGAAGGAGGCTACACCTTC.

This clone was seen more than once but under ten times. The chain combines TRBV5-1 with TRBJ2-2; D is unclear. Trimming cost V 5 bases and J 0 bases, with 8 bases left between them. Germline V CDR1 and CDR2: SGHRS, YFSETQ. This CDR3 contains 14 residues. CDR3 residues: CASSIPANTGELFF. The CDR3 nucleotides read TGCGCCAGCAGTATCCCGGCGAACACCGGGGAGCTGTTTTTT. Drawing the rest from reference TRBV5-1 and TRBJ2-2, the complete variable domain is KAGVTQTPRYLIKTRGQQVTLSCSPISGHRSVSWYQQTPGQGLQFLFEYFSETQRNKGNFPGRFSGRQFSNSRSEMNVSTLELGDSALYLCASSIPANTGELFFGEGSRLTVL.

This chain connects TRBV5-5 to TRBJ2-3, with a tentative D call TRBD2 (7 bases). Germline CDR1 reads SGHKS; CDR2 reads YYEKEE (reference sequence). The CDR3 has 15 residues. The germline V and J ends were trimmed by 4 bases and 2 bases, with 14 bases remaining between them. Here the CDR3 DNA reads TGTGCCAGCAGCGGGGCGGGGGCCGTCACAGATACGCAGTATTTT. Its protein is CASSGAGAVTDTQYF.

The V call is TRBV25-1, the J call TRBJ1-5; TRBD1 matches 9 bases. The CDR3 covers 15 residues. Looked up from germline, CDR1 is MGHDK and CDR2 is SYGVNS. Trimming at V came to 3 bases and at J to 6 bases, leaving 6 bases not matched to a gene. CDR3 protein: CASSEWDRVIQPQHF. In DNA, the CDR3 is TGTGCCAGCAGTGAGTGGGACAGGGTGATTCAGCCCCAGCATTTT.

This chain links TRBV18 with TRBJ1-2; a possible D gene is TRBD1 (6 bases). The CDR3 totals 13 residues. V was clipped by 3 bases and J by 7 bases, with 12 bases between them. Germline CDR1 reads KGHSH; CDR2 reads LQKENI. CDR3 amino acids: CASSPAGDFGYTF. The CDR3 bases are TGTGCCAGCTCACCTGCAGGGGATTTTGGCTACACCTTC.

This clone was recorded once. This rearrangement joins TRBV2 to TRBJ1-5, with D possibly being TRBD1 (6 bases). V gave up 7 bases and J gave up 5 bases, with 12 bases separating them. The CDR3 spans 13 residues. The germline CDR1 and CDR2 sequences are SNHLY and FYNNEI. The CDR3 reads CASNRERDQPQHF. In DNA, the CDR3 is TGTGCCAGCAACAGGGAGAGAGATCAGCCCCAGCATTTT.

CDR3 residues: CASSLETGRYGYTF. CDR3 coding DNA: TGTGCCAGCAGCTTGGAAACAGGGCGCTATGGCTACACCTTC. J is TRBJ1-2 and V is TRBV5-8; tentative D call: TRBD1 (6 bases). This CDR3 is built from 14 residues. CDR1 SGHTS and CDR2 YDEGEE come from the germline V gene. V was trimmed by 0 bases and J by 4 bases, leaving 10 bases between them.

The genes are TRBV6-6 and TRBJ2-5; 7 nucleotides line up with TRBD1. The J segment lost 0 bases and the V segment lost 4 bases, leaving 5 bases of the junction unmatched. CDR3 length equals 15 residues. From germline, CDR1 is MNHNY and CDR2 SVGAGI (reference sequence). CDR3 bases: TGTGCCAGCAGTTTGGGACAGTCGTACCAAGAGACCCAGTACTTC. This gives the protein CASSLGQSYQETQYF.

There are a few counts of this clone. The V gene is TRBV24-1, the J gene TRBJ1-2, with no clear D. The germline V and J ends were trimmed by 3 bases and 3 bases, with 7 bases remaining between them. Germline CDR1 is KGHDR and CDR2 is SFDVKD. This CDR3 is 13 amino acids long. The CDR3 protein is CATSDPVDYGYTF. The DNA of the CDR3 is TGTGCCACCAGTGATCCCGTTGACTATGGCTACACCTTC.